This TCR beta chain was found in a study of T cell responses to AZD1222 COVID-19 vaccine. Study-level results: Nearly half of spike-specific TCRs reportedly target unmutated variant regions. Possibly, clonal diversity was underestimated; donors were largely white British and included more females.

This CDR3 is 13 amino acids long. Germline V gene lookup returns CDR1 SGHTA and CDR2 FQGTGA. V trimming: 1 base; J trimming: 7 bases; junction bases outside the gene matches: 1. A note on this clone: Its antigen is currently unknown.

The protocol was immunoSEQ multiplex PCR, while the TCRdb copy is restricted to in-frame clones and leaves out a portion. The table has approximately 170,000 clones, roughly 92% seen once. This receptor was taken from an adult in good health. The sample in question was peripheral blood, obtained on day 0 of AZD1222 vaccination. The rearrangement joins TRBV7-3 to TRBJ1-2, with 9 bases aligning to TRBD1. DNA of the CDR3: TGTGCCAGCAGCTTAATGGGACAGGGTGGCTACACCTTC. It yields the protein CASSLMGQGGYTF.